The next 28 T cell receptor beta chains were all read from a single sample in a study of cytomegalovirus exposure and HLA in healthy donors. It was with 60 Vbeta and 13 Jbeta primers that the PCR ran. Data came from immunoSEQ multiplex PCR; TCRdb stores just in-frame clones and leaves some out. Altogether over 150,000 clones are present, about 82% being singletons, with the ten largest covering 1%. The sample consisted of PBMCs. Receptors originate from a woman between 45 and 65 years old in good health and CMV-seropositive.

As DNA, the CDR3 is TGCGCCAGCAGCTCCCAGGAAGCCTATGGCTACACCTTC. This sequence encodes CASSSQEAYGYTF. The gene calls are TRBV5-1 and TRBJ1-2; D is unclear. Trimming removed 3 bases from V and 4 bases from J, with 10 bases in between. Germline CDR1 and CDR2: SGHRS and YFSETQ. CDR3 length: 13 residues.

The chain links TRBV7-3 to TRBJ2-2; a weak D match, TRBD2 (6 bases). Trimming left V 1 base short and J 6 bases short, with 9 bases between. The V gene's germline CDR1 is SGHTA and CDR2 FQGTGA. This CDR3 has 14 residues. CDR3 residues: CASSLIGSPGELFF. For the CDR3, the DNA is TGTGCCAGCAGCTTAATCGGGAGTCCCGGGGAGCTGTTTTTT.

V gene TRBV7-8 combines with J gene TRBJ1-2; D remains ambiguous. This CDR3 is 16 amino acids long. V was shortened by 5 bases and J by 2 bases, with 18 bases between the two germline ends. The germline gives CDR1 SGHVS, CDR2 FQNEAQ. CDR3 sequence (DNA): TGTGCCAGCAGCGGCCGTTGGGAAGCGGGGAACTATGGCTACACCTTC. It codes for CASSGRWEAGNYGYTF.

As DNA, the CDR3 is TGTGCCAGCAGCTTCAAGGGGGGGGCCTACGAGCAGTACTTC. Translation: CASSFKGGAYEQYF. This chain uses TRBV9 with TRBJ2-7; maybe TRBD2 (7 bases). Trimming shortened V by 4 bases and J by 2 bases, and 13 bases separated the two germline ends. The CDR3 is 14 residues long. Germline CDR1 and CDR2: SGDLS and YYNGEE.

The chain carries TRBV19 and TRBJ2-3; no firm D call. CDR1 and CDR2 from the germline V gene are LNHDA and SQIVND (reference sequence). Trimming removed 5 bases at V and 2 bases at J, with 17 bases between. The CDR3 totals 16 residues. The CDR3 is CASSVGLVTLTDTQYF. CDR3 sequence (DNA): TGTGCCAGTAGTGTGGGCTTGGTAACACTCACAGATACGCAGTATTTT.

This clone has a single count. The chain recombines TRBV7-9 with TRBJ2-2; perhaps TRBD1 as D (6 bases). The V gene lost 5 bases and the J gene lost 1 base, with 11 bases spanning the gap. CDR3 size: 15 residues. Germline CDR1 and CDR2: SEHNR and FQNEAQ (reference sequence). CDR3 DNA sequence: TGTGCCAGCAGCACCAAGGACAGGAACACCGGGGAGCTGTTTTTT. It yields the protein CASSTKDRNTGELFF.

The chain employs TRBV4-1 and TRBJ2-7, with a possible D match to TRBD1 (6 bases). Germline V CDR1 and CDR2: MGHRA, YSYEKL. This CDR3 spans 15 amino acids. The V end lost 8 bases, the J end lost 0 bases, and 17 bases lay between the germline ends. CDR3 coding DNA: TGCGCCAGCGGGGGACAACGAGAAATCTCCTACGAGCAGTACTTC. Its protein is CASGGQREISYEQYF.

The gene calls are TRBV19 and TRBJ1-2, with TRBD1 identical over 7 bases. J was trimmed by 4 bases and V by 9 bases; bases with no gene match: 11. The CDR3 loop spans 14 amino acids. Germline V gene lookup returns CDR1 LNHDA and CDR2 SQIVND (reference sequence). The CDR3 is CASGDRVTPYGYTF. CDR3 DNA sequence: TGTGCCAGCGGTGACAGGGTGACCCCCTATGGCTACACCTTC. The whole variable domain, filled in from reference TRBV19 and TRBJ1-2, reads DGGITQSPKYLFRKEGQNVTLSCEQNLNHDAMYWYRQDPGQGLRLIYYSQIVNDFQKGDIAEGYSVSREKKESFPLTVTSAQKNPTAFYLCASGDRVTPYGYTFGSGTRLTVV.

This sequence joins TRBV15 and TRBJ2-2, with 10 bases identical to TRBD2. Germline CDR1 reads LNHNV; CDR2 reads YYDKDF (reference sequence). The CDR3 covers 17 residues. J gave up 3 bases and V 10 bases, and 14 bases lay outside the gene matches. DNA of the CDR3: TGTGCCATCCCAAACTTAGCGGGAGGTTTGTACACCGGGGAGCTGTTTTTT. Encoded protein: CAIPNLAGGLYTGELFF. Supplemented by reference TRBV15 and TRBJ2-2, the full variable domain reads DAMVIQNPRYQVTQFGKPVTLSCSQTLNHNVMYWYQQKSSQAPKLLFHYYDKDFNNEADTPDNFQSRRPNTSFCFLDIRSPGLGDTAMYLCAIPNLAGGLYTGELFFGEGSRLTVL.

The CDR3 DNA reads TGTGCCATCAGTGAGTCGCAGGGGGGAGAGACCCAGTACTTC. Translating it yields CAISESQGGETQYF. The chain has TRBV10-3 and TRBJ2-5; D perhaps matches TRBD1 (7 bases). Germline V gene data show CDR1 as ENHRY and CDR2 as SYGVKD. The CDR3 contains 14 residues. Trimming pared 0 bases from V and 4 bases from J, leaving 9 bases between.

The chain has TRBV30 and TRBJ2-7, with D hard to call. The V gene lost 1 base and the J gene lost 0 bases, with 7 bases spanning the gap. The CDR3 is made up of 13 amino acids. CDR1 is GTSNPN and CDR2 is SVGIG in the germline V gene (reference sequence). The CDR3 reads CAWSASGSYEQYF. CDR3 nucleotide sequence: TGTGCCTGGAGTGCCTCGGGCTCCTACGAGCAGTACTTC.

V and J are TRBV28 and TRBJ1-5; D is possibly TRBD1 (5 bases). Trimming pared 5 bases from V and 4 bases from J, leaving 15 bases between. CDR3 size: 15 residues. Per germline, CDR1 MDHEN and CDR2 SYDVKM. Here the CDR3 reads CASSNMDNLNQPQHF. CDR3 coding DNA: TGTGCCAGCAGTAACATGGACAACCTGAATCAGCCCCAGCATTTT.

The chain couples TRBV19 to TRBJ2-5; weak D call: TRBD1 (5 bases). CDR1 is LNHDA and CDR2 is SQIVND in the germline V gene (reference sequence). Between the trimmed V and J ends, which lost 5 bases and 4 bases, there was a span of 17 bases. This CDR3 is 15 amino acids long. The CDR3 region has the DNA TGTGCCAGTAGTCTGGGCAGGGCAAGGGGAGAGACCCAGTACTTC. Translated: CASSLGRARGETQYF.

The V call is TRBV29-1, the J call TRBJ2-5, with a weak D call TRBD2 (6 bases). Deletions cut 6 bases from V and 2 bases from J, with 13 bases between. The CDR3 length is 13 residues. Germline CDR1 and CDR2: SQVTM and ANQGSEA. The CDR3 spells CSVAGGIQETQYF. The DNA of the CDR3 is TGCAGCGTGGCTGGGGGGATACAAGAGACCCAGTACTTC.

The chain recombines TRBV29-1 with TRBJ2-2; 7 nucleotides match TRBD1. The CDR3 length is 13 residues. Trimming cost V 8 bases and J 4 bases; bases outside gene matches: 7. Looked up from germline, CDR1 is SQVTM and CDR2 is ANQGSEA. In DNA form, the CDR3 reads TGCAGCTTCGACAGGGCCGGCACCGGGGAGCTGTTTTTT. As protein: CSFDRAGTGELFF.

The chain carries TRBV29-1 and TRBJ2-7; D is perhaps TRBD1 (5 bases). The CDR3 spans 15 residues. From germline, CDR1 is SQVTM and CDR2 ANQGSEA. The V gene lost 1 base and the J gene lost 2 bases, with 15 bases spanning the gap. CDR3 amino acids: CSVEGRGRYTYEQYF. The CDR3 DNA reads TGCAGCGTTGAAGGTAGGGGCAGATATACCTACGAGCAGTACTTC.

The sample holds a few counts of this clone. The chain employs TRBV6-4 and TRBJ1-2; 7 bases fit TRBD1. The length of the CDR3 is 13 residues. CDR1 is MRHNA and CDR2 is SNTAGT in the germline V gene. The trim removed 6 bases at V and 2 bases at J, leaving 3 bases unmatched. DNA for the CDR3: TGTGCCAGCAGGAACAGGGGCAACTATGGCTACACCTTC. Translated, it gives CASRNRGNYGYTF.

This clone was seen a single time. The chain carries TRBV28 and TRBJ1-2, with a weak D call TRBD1 (5 bases). The CDR3 extends over 14 amino acids. CDR1 and CDR2 (germline): MDHEN, SYDVKM. Trimming cost V 2 bases and J 1 base, with 8 bases left between them. In DNA form, the CDR3 reads TGTGCCAGCAGTTTACCAGGGATTAACTATGGCTACACCTTC. Translating gives CASSLPGINYGYTF.

The chain couples TRBV7-2 to TRBJ2-7; 11 bases are a match to TRBD1. The length of the CDR3 is 14 residues. Germline loops: CDR1 SGHTA, CDR2 FQGNSA. With 4 bases clipped from V and 6 bases from J, the junction kept 5 bases outside the gene matches. The CDR3 coding sequence is TGTGCCAGCAGCTGGGGACAGGGGGAGGGCGAGCAGTACTTC. Translation gives CASSWGQGEGEQYF.

CDR3 in amino acids: CAISELADYYEQYF. The CDR3 bases are TGTGCCATCAGCGAGCTTGCGGACTACTACGAGCAGTACTTC. The chain uses TRBV10-3 and TRBJ2-7, with D tentatively TRBD2 (6 bases). The germline CDR1 and CDR2 sequences are ENHRY and SYGVKD. This CDR3 has 14 residues. V was shortened by 6 bases and J by 3 bases, with 15 bases between the two germline ends.

The chain couples TRBV9 to TRBJ1-5; D perhaps matches TRBD1 (5 bases). This CDR3 has 12 amino acids. CDR1 is SGDLS, CDR2 YYNGEE, per germline. V dropped 0 bases and J dropped 11 bases, with 9 bases sitting between them. The CDR3 here is CASSVAGGAQHF. The CDR3 region has the DNA TGTGCCAGCAGCGTAGCTGGAGGGGCCCAGCATTTT.

To note about this clone: Other DNA sequences of this sample code for an identical CDR3. The chain links TRBV7-2 to TRBJ2-2, with TRBD1 as a possible D gene (6 bases). The V end was cut by 1 base, the J end by 0 bases, with 9 bases between. Germline CDR1 and CDR2: SGHTA and FQGNSA. The CDR3 loop spans 16 amino acids. CDR3 protein: CASSLVPGANTGELFF. DNA of the CDR3: TGTGCCAGCAGCTTAGTCCCAGGGGCGAACACCGGGGAGCTGTTTTTT.

This clone was found once. This chain connects TRBV10-3 to TRBJ2-3, with 10 bases lining up with TRBD2. The J segment lost 6 bases and the V segment lost 4 bases, leaving 10 bases of the junction unmatched. There are 16 residues in the CDR3. Germline V gene data show CDR1 as ENHRY and CDR2 as SYGVKD. In DNA, the CDR3 is TGTGCCATCAGTGGAGAGAGCGGGGGGGTACGCGATACGCAGTATTTT. This gives the protein CAISGESGGVRDTQYF.

The CDR3 protein is CASRYMNTEAFF. DNA of the CDR3: TGTGCCAGCAGATATATGAACACTGAAGCTTTCTTT. This chain joins TRBV7-9 and TRBJ1-1; no firm D call. The V end lost 6 bases, the J end lost 0 bases, and 5 bases lay between the germline ends. In germline, CDR1 is SEHNR, CDR2 FQNEAQ (reference sequence). This CDR3 is 12 amino acids long.

V usage is TRBV6-5 and J usage is TRBJ2-1; 9 nucleotides align to TRBD2. J was trimmed by 5 bases and V by 0 bases; bases with no gene match: 5. The germline V gene has CDR1 MNHEY and CDR2 SVGAGI. The CDR3 has 16 amino acids. The CDR3 DNA sequence: TGTGCCAGCAGTTACTCGGCGACTAGCGGAAACAATGAGCAGTTCTTC. Encoded protein: CASSYSATSGNNEQFF.

This clone was seen more than once but under ten times. The V and J genes are TRBV4-1 and TRBJ2-5; 7 bases align to TRBD2. Trimming at V came to 0 bases and at J to 2 bases, leaving 6 bases not matched to a gene. The V gene's germline CDR1 is MGHRA and CDR2 YSYEKL. The length of the CDR3 is 16 residues. The CDR3: CASSQETGDYQETQYF. CDR3 DNA: TGCGCCAGCAGCCAAGAGACGGGGGACTATCAAGAGACCCAGTACTTC.

The rearrangement links TRBV5-6 to TRBJ2-1; D call uncertain. CDR1 SGHDT and CDR2 YYEEEE come from the germline V gene. The CDR3 length is 15 residues. Between the trimmed V and J ends, which lost 5 bases and 8 bases, there was a span of 20 bases. As DNA, the CDR3 is TGTGCCAGCAGGGATCGAGGTAGGAGTGTCGATGAGCAGTTCTTC. It encodes CASRDRGRSVDEQFF.

The rearrangement uses TRBV6-5 and TRBJ1-2; TRBD1 agrees at 9 bases. The J segment lost 1 base and the V segment lost 5 bases, leaving 5 bases of the junction unmatched. Germline V gene sequence: CDR1 MNHEY, CDR2 SVGAGI. The CDR3 sequence is 15 residues long. CDR3 sequence (DNA): TGTGCCAGCAGTCCTGGGGACAGGGTTAACTATGGCTACACCTTC. This gives the protein CASSPGDRVNYGYTF.